This TCR beta chain comes out of a study of cytomegalovirus exposure and HLA in healthy donors. Broader study findings: A later analysis linked a missense DCLRE1C variant to TCR beta V- and J-gene trimming.

This cohort consisted of healthy bone marrow donors. Turning to this clone: Its target is unknown.

The CDR3 spans 15 residues. CDR1 and CDR2 (germline): SGDLS, YYNGEE. V was pared by 3 bases and J by 0 bases, with 3 bases of the junction left unmatched. The PCR made use of 60 Vbeta and 13 Jbeta primers. Clones were read by immunoSEQ multiplex PCR, and TCRdb kept only the in-frame ones, dropping some. Here the sample spans approximately 150,000 clones, roughly 82% being singletons. Source material: PBMCs. The TCR was taken from a man aged 50 or older in good health and CMV-seropositive. J is TRBJ2-1 and V is TRBV9; TRBD1 matches 7 bases. The CDR3 sequence is CASSATGPSYNEQFF. In nucleotides, the CDR3 is TGTGCCAGCAGCGCGACAGGGCCCTCCTACAATGAGCAGTTCTTC. Complete variable domain (other parts from reference TRBV9 and TRBJ2-1): DSGVTQTPKHLITATGQRVTLRCSPRSGDLSVYWYQQSLDQGLQFLIQYYNGEERAKGNILERFSAQQFPDLHSELNLSSLELGDSALYFCASSATGPSYNEQFFGPGTRLTVL.